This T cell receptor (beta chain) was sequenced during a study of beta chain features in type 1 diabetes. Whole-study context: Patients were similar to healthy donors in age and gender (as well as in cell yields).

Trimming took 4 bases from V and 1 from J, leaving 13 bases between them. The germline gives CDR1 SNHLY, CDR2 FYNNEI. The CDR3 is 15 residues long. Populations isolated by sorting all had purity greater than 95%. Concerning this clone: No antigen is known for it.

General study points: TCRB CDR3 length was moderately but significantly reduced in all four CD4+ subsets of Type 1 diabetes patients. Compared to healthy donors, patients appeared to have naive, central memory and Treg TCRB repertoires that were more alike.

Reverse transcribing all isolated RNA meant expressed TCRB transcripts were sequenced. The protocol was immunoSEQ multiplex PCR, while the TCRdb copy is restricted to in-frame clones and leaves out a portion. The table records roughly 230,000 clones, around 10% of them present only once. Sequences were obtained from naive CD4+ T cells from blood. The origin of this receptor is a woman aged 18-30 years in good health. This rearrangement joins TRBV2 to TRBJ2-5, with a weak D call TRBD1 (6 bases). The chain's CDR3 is CASSVGRTVQETQYF. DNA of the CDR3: TGTGCCAGCAGTGTAGGAAGGACAGTCCAAGAGACCCAGTACTTC.